These T cell receptor beta chains were read from a single sample in a study of blood T cell repertoires in COVID-19. Generated by immunoSEQ multiplex PCR, the TCRdb table keeps only in-frame clones and is missing some. The sample lists roughly 300,000 clones, about 90% seen once, with 1.8% in the top ten. Sequencing was performed on peripheral blood. The receptors were sampled from a woman aged 25 to 45 with COVID-19, enrolled during active disease. Each CDR3 is given with its conserved first and last residue. The order of the fields is V gene, J gene, CDR3 protein.

v_call: TRBV7-3
j_call: TRBJ2-3
cdr3_aa: CASSLNSGGMSTDTQYF

v_call: TRBV10-3
j_call: TRBJ2-7
cdr3_aa: CAIKPGGILSYEQYF

v_call: TRBV27
j_call: TRBJ2-3
cdr3_aa: CASSSPGTGSGTDTQYF

v_call: TRBV4-1
j_call: TRBJ2-2
cdr3_aa: CASSQATGGNTGELFF

v_call: TRBV2
j_call: TRBJ1-5
cdr3_aa: CASRVEVEQPQHF

v_call: TRBV6-2/TRBV6-3
j_call: TRBJ1-6
cdr3_aa: CASSPGQNGRSPLHF

v_call: TRBV10-2
j_call: TRBJ1-4
cdr3_aa: CASKVAGSGEKLFF

v_call: TRBV5-1
j_call: TRBJ2-3
cdr3_aa: CASSSGQGIRTDTQYF

v_call: TRBV19
j_call: TRBJ2-2
cdr3_aa: CASSSAGETGELFF

v_call: TRBV6-2/TRBV6-3
j_call: TRBJ1-2
cdr3_aa: CASSYSAGLLDYGYTF

v_call: TRBV9
j_call: TRBJ1-6
cdr3_aa: CASSVAGVNSPLHF

v_call: TRBV29-1
j_call: TRBJ2-3
cdr3_aa: CSVQTNYLTDTQYF

v_call: TRBV27
j_call: TRBJ1-5
cdr3_aa: CASSSTGPGQPQHF

v_call: TRBV5-4
j_call: TRBJ1-2
cdr3_aa: CASSSRRQGGGYGYTF

v_call: TRBV28
j_call: TRBJ1-4
cdr3_aa: CASSPPVGKLFF

v_call: TRBV28
j_call: TRBJ1-2
cdr3_aa: CASSRALYGYTF

v_call: TRBV9
j_call: TRBJ2-2
cdr3_aa: CASSPGDRINTGELFF

v_call: TRBV6-5
j_call: TRBJ1-2
cdr3_aa: CASRWASPGYTF